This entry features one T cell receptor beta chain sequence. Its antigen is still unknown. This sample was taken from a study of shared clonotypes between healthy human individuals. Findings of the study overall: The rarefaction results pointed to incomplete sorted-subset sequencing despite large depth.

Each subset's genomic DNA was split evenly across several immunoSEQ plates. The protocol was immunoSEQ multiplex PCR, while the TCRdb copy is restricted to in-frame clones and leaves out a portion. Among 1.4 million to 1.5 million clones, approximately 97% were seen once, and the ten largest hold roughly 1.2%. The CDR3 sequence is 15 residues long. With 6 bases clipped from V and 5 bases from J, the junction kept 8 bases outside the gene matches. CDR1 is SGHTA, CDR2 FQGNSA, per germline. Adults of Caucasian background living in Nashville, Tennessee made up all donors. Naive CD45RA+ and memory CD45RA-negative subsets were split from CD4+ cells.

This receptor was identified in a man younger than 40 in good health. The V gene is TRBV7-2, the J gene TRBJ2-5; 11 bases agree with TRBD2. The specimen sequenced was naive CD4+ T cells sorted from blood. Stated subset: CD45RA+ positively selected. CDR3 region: CASRLAGAGRETQYF. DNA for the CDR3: TGTGCCAGCAGACTAGCGGGAGCCGGTAGGGAGACCCAGTACTTC. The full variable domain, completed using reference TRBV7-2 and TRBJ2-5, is GAGVSQSPSNKVTEKGKDVELRCDPISGHTALYWYRQSLGQGLEFLIYFQGNSAPDKSGLPSDRFSAERTGGSVSTLTIQRTQQEDSAVYLCASRLAGAGRETQYFGPGTRLLVL.